Listed below are T cell receptor beta chains from one sample, sequenced in a study of T cell responses to AZD1222 COVID-19 vaccine. Sequenced by immunoSEQ multiplex PCR; TCRdb stores in-frame clones only, minus some. The sample holds some 120,000 clones, 70% to 90% seen once. Sequencing was performed on peripheral blood, taken on day 0 of AZD1222 vaccination. These receptors all come from an adult in good health. Both conserved end residues are part of each CDR3. The order of the fields is D gene, J gene, clone size, V gene, CDR3 protein, CDR3 DNA. A D gene is named only where the DNA matches it firmly. Where a row states a size, it is once, few, many or the class of an expanded clone; other rows omit it.

>.|TRBJ1-1|.|TRBV13
CASSPNTEAFF
TGTGCCAGCAGCCCGAACACTGAAGCTTTCTTT
>.|TRBJ2-7|.|TRBV7-9
CASSLLTGFSYEQYF
TGTGCCAGCAGCTTACTCACAGGGTTCTCCTACGAGCAGTACTTC
>.|TRBJ2-7|.|TRBV23-1
CAMINQYSYEQYF
TGCGCCATGATAAACCAGTACAGCTACGAGCAGTACTTC
>.|TRBJ2-2|few|TRBV7-2
CASSTQGGNTGELFF
TGTGCCAGCAGCACCCAGGGGGGAAATACCGGGGAGCTGTTTTTT
>.|TRBJ1-5|.|TRBV6-5
CASRLGTDSNQPQHF
TGTGCCAGCAGACTCGGGACGGATAGCAATCAGCCCCAGCATTTT
>TRBD2|TRBJ2-7|.|TRBV9
CASSVGTSGYEQYF
TGTGCCAGCAGCGTAGGGACTAGCGGCTACGAGCAGTACTTC
>TRBD1|TRBJ2-7|few|TRBV3-1/TRBV3-2
CASTPTGRTGEQYF
TGTGCCAGCACCCCGACAGGGCGGACGGGCGAGCAGTACTTC
>.|TRBJ1-5|once|TRBV30
CAWSFRENQPQHF
TGTGCCTGGAGTTTCAGGGAAAATCAGCCCCAGCATTTT
>.|TRBJ2-5|.|TRBV5-1
CASSLQAMGETQYF
TGCGCCAGCAGCTTGCAGGCCATGGGGGAGACCCAGTACTTC
>.|TRBJ1-5|.|TRBV6-2/TRBV6-3
CASSYSSRGTQPQHF
TGTGCCAGCAGTTACTCGAGTCGGGGGACTCAGCCCCAGCATTTT
>.|TRBJ2-7|.|TRBV7-8
CASSKPSDEQYF
TGTGCCAGCTCAAAGCCGTCCGACGAGCAGTACTTC
>.|TRBJ1-5|.|TRBV7-9
CASSPPGTENQPQHF
TGTGCCAGCAGCCCTCCAGGGACGGAGAATCAGCCCCAGCATTTT
>.|TRBJ1-1|.|TRBV6-4
CASRAGRANTEAFF
TGTGCCAGCAGGGCAGGGAGGGCGAACACTGAAGCTTTCTTT
>.|TRBJ1-5|once|TRBV6-5
CASSNTNNQPQHF
TGTGCCAGCAGCAACACGAACAATCAGCCCCAGCATTTT
>TRBD2|TRBJ2-5|.|TRBV9
CASSEWSGGALTETQYF
TGTGCCAGCAGCGAATGGAGCGGGGGGGCTTTAACAGAGACCCAGTACTTC
>TRBD1|TRBJ2-5|.|TRBV25-1
CASSEWGQGKETQYF
TGTGCCAGCAGTGAATGGGGACAGGGGAAAGAGACCCAGTACTTC
>.|TRBJ1-5|.|TRBV6-5
CASSWLQGNQPQHF
TGTGCCAGCAGTTGGCTACAGGGAAATCAGCCCCAGCATTTT
>TRBD1|TRBJ1-2|.|TRBV10-2
CASRLGQGGQGYTF
TGCGCCAGCAGACTGGGACAGGGAGGGCAGGGCTACACCTTC
>.|TRBJ2-1|.|TRBV7-3
CASSLNLGRTYNEQFF
TGTGCCAGCAGCTTAAATTTGGGCAGGACCTACAATGAGCAGTTCTTC
>TRBD1|TRBJ1-2|once|TRBV5-1
CASTGNRGEYGYTF
TGCGCCAGCACCGGCAACAGGGGGGAATATGGCTACACCTTC
>.|TRBJ2-7|.|TRBV7-6
CASSLERPPLTEQYF
TGTGCCAGCAGCTTAGAACGTCCTCCCTTGACCGAGCAGTACTTC
>.|TRBJ2-5|.|TRBV5-8
CASSFGRREETQYF
TGTGCCAGCAGCTTCGGGCGGCGGGAAGAGACCCAGTACTTC
>TRBD2|TRBJ2-3|.|TRBV4-1
CASSQGGAGGTTDTQYF
TGCGCCAGCAGCCAAGGTGGAGCGGGGGGGACCACAGATACGCAGTATTTT
>TRBD1|TRBJ1-1|once|TRBV19
CASSNNRGTEAFF
TGTGCCAGTAGTAACAACAGGGGGACTGAAGCTTTCTTT
>.|TRBJ2-3|.|TRBV30
CAWSGGQVSDTQYF
TGTGCCTGGAGTGGGGGGCAGGTATCAGATACGCAGTATTTT
>TRBD2|TRBJ2-5|once|TRBV29-1
CSVEDRIRTSGTPQETQYF
TGCAGCGTTGAAGATCGGATCCGGACTAGCGGGACGCCCCAAGAGACCCAGTACTTC
>TRBD1|TRBJ2-3|once|TRBV5-4
CASPGSGGWTDTQYF
TGTGCCAGCCCTGGTTCAGGGGGCTGGACAGATACGCAGTATTTT
>.|TRBJ1-3|.|TRBV10-2
CASREGNTIYF
TGCGCCAGCAGGGAGGGAAACACCATATATTTT
>TRBD1|TRBJ2-7|.|TRBV6-5
CASSPSGGREQYF
TGTGCCAGCAGTCCATCAGGGGGACGCGAGCAGTACTTC
>TRBD1|TRBJ2-3|.|TRBV24-1
CATSAGGTGTDTQYF
TGTGCCACCAGCGCAGGTGGGACAGGGACAGATACGCAGTATTTT
>.|TRBJ1-5|.|TRBV7-3
CASSLREVSNNQPQHF
TGTGCCAGCAGCTTAAGAGAAGTTAGTAACAATCAGCCCCAGCATTTT
>.|TRBJ1-1|.|TRBV30
CAWSSGINTEAFF
TGTGCCTGGAGTTCCGGGATTAACACTGAAGCTTTCTTT
>.|TRBJ1-5|.|TRBV20-1
CSASWGSSNQPQHF
TGCAGTGCTAGTTGGGGGAGTAGCAATCAGCCCCAGCATTTT
>TRBD1|TRBJ1-5|once|TRBV27
CASSPHQGVQPQHF
TGTGCCAGCAGTCCTCACCAGGGGGTACAGCCCCAGCATTTT
>.|TRBJ2-3|.|TRBV30
CAWSVLRPPDTQYF
TGTGCCTGGAGTGTACTCCGGCCCCCAGATACGCAGTATTTT
>.|TRBJ2-2|.|TRBV18
CASSSIMSGELFF
TGTGCCAGCTCAAGTATTATGTCCGGGGAGCTGTTTTTT
>TRBD2|TRBJ2-1|.|TRBV7-7
CASSSTPSGGANEQFF
TGTGCCAGCAGCTCAACCCCTAGCGGGGGGGCGAATGAGCAGTTCTTC
>TRBD1|TRBJ2-1|.|TRBV6-5
CASSYGQGMWEQFF
TGTGCCAGCAGTTACGGACAGGGGATGTGGGAGCAGTTCTTC
>.|TRBJ1-1|.|TRBV9
CASSVVGIGNTEAFF
TGTGCCAGCAGCGTAGTGGGGATCGGGAACACTGAAGCTTTCTTT
>.|TRBJ2-5|once|TRBV24-1
CARVGQLMGDYF
TGTGCCAGGGTAGGTCAACTTATGGGGGACTACTTC
>.|TRBJ2-7|.|TRBV6-4
CASSDSPGYEQYF
TGTGCCAGCAGTGACTCGCCAGGGTACGAGCAGTACTTC
>.|TRBJ1-5|.|TRBV15
CATSHDLTGIQPQHF
TGTGCCACCAGCCACGACCTGACCGGAATCCAGCCCCAGCATTTT
>TRBD2|TRBJ2-1|.|TRBV7-3
CASSIGLARRTDEQFF
TGTGCCAGCAGTATTGGACTAGCGAGACGTACGGATGAGCAGTTCTTC
>.|TRBJ1-5|once|TRBV7-3
CASSQLGGASNQPQHF
TGTGCCAGCAGCCAATTGGGAGGGGCAAGCAATCAGCCCCAGCATTTT
>TRBD2|TRBJ2-1|.|TRBV7-9
CASSSRASGRAGGIF
TGTGCCAGCAGCTCACGGGCTAGCGGGAGGGCCGGGGGGATCTTC
>TRBD2|TRBJ2-1|.|TRBV9
CASSLSGGAFHEQFF
TGTGCCAGCAGCCTTAGCGGGGGGGCTTTCCATGAGCAGTTCTTC
>.|TRBJ2-5|.|TRBV5-6
CASSLYSRETQYF
TGTGCCAGCAGCTTGTATTCGAGAGAGACCCAGTACTTC
>.|TRBJ2-4|.|TRBV14
CASSQGPRGALAKNIQYF
TGTGCCAGCAGCCAAGGTCCTCGAGGGGCCCTAGCCAAAAACATTCAGTACTTC
>TRBD1|TRBJ1-2|.|TRBV7-2
CASSTGTAKGGYTF
TGTGCCAGCAGCACCGGGACAGCAAAGGGAGGCTACACCTTC
>.|TRBJ2-7|few|TRBV13
CASSLADVSEQYF
TGTGCCAGCAGCTTAGCGGATGTTTCCGAGCAGTACTTC
>TRBD1|TRBJ1-3|.|TRBV13
CASSLDPRQGAYSGNTIYF
TGTGCCAGCAGCTTAGACCCGAGACAGGGGGCCTACTCTGGAAACACCATATATTTT
>.|TRBJ2-1|.|TRBV6-5
CASTSTTYNEQFF
TGTGCCAGCACCTCTACAACCTACAATGAGCAGTTCTTC
>TRBD1|TRBJ2-3|.|TRBV11-2
CASSLGTGLHTQYF
TGTGCCAGCAGCTTAGGGACAGGGCTGCATACGCAGTATTTT
>.|TRBJ1-1|.|TRBV5-4
CASIQDPNTEAFF
TGTGCCAGCATCCAAGACCCGAACACTGAAGCTTTCTTT
>.|TRBJ1-5|.|TRBV30
CAWSLYINQPQHF
TGTGCCTGGAGTCTATACATCAATCAGCCCCAGCATTTT
>TRBD1|TRBJ1-6|.|TRBV7-8
CASSKGQGGGNSPLHF
TGTGCCAGCAGCAAAGGACAGGGCGGGGGGAATTCACCCCTCCACTTT
>.|TRBJ1-1|.|TRBV19
CASSNGGWNTEAFF
TGTGCCAGTAGTAATGGGGGTTGGAACACTGAAGCTTTCTTT
>.|TRBJ2-7|.|TRBV19
CASSVFLGPYEQYF
TGTGCCAGTAGTGTCTTCCTAGGTCCCTACGAGCAGTACTTC
>.|TRBJ2-5|.|TRBV6-2/TRBV6-3
CASSILGLGGETQYF
TGTGCCAGCAGTATTTTAGGACTAGGGGGGGAGACCCAGTACTTC
>TRBD1|TRBJ2-2|.|TRBV4-1
CASSLGQGQYTGELFF
TGCGCCAGCAGCCTCGGACAGGGCCAGTACACCGGGGAGCTGTTTTTT